This TCR beta chain originates from a study of blood T cell repertoires in COVID-19. Study-level information: PBMCs, B-cell-depleted T cells, or T cells were the source of the cDNA or gDNA that made up the material.

The germline V and J ends were trimmed by 5 bases and 1 base, with 13 bases remaining between them. Germline CDR1 is MNHEY and CDR2 is SVGAGI. CDR3 length: 15 residues. Per the study methods: Estimation of nucleated cell counts was performed using reference gene primer amplification. TCRdb's table, derived via immunoSEQ multiplex PCR, lists solely in-frame clones and lacks some. Clone size and the V and J calls come from that table; the DNA yielded D and trimming. The table has about 150,000 clones, about 83% seen once. Input material: peripheral blood. The origin of this receptor is a young man with COVID-19, enrolled during active disease. The chain recombines TRBV6-5 with TRBJ2-3, with D uncertain. CDR3 residues: CASSPSVGRTDTQYF. The CDR3 DNA sequence: TGTGCCAGCAGTCCGTCGGTGGGCCGCACAGATACGCAGTATTTT.